The rows below give T cell receptor beta chains drawn from one sample of a study of vaccination and CD4 T cells after COVID-19. A single record per CDR3 protein comes from TCRdb applying MiXCR to the PCR reads. The data show tens of thousands of distinct CDR3 sequences, around 50% seen once. This specimen was CD4+ T cells from blood, taken before SARS-CoV-2 vaccination. The receptor source for this set is a human donor who had recovered from COVID-19. Each CDR3 is given with its conserved first and last residue. D genes are given only for firm matches. Only part of the rows carry a size: once, few, many, or a class if the clone is expanded.

few	TRBV12-3/TRBV12-4	TRBJ1-2	-	TGTGCCAGCAGTCCACGCTTCGGTGGCTACACCTTC	CASSPRFGGYTF
once	TRBV6-2/TRBV6-3	TRBJ2-3	-	TGTGCCAGCAGTTATTTAGCAGATACGCAGTATTTT	CASSYLADTQYF
once	TRBV20-1	TRBJ1-5	-	TGCAGTGCTAGAGAATTTAGTAGGGGGAGTAGCAATCAGCCCCAGCATTTT	CSAREFSRGSSNQPQHF
once	TRBV19	TRBJ1-3	-	TGTGCCAGTAGTAAAGGAGCGGGGTCTGGAAACACCATATATTTT	CASSKGAGSGNTIYF
-	TRBV14	TRBJ1-1	-	TGTGCCAGCAGCTCAAGAGGCTCGTGGGGCACTGAAGCTTTCTTT	CASSSRGSWGTEAFF
-	TRBV29-1	TRBJ2-5	TRBD1	TGCAGCGTTGAACCCGGGACAGCGCAAGAGACCCAGTACTTC	CSVEPGTAQETQYF
-	TRBV20-1	TRBJ1-1	-	TGCAGTGCTAGAGATGGTAGCACGAACACTGAAGCTTTCTTT	CSARDGSTNTEAFF
few	TRBV6-2/TRBV6-3	TRBJ2-7	TRBD1	TGTGCCAGCAGCCGGGACAGGGATTACGAGCAGTACTTC	CASSRDRDYEQYF
-	TRBV12-3/TRBV12-4	TRBJ2-7	-	TGTGCCAGCAGTGCTCCGGGACATAAGTCCTACGAGCAGTACTTC	CASSAPGHKSYEQYF
-	TRBV5-1	TRBJ2-5	TRBD2	TGCGCCAGCAGCTTGGGACTAGCGGGAGTAGAGACCCAGTACTTC	CASSLGLAGVETQYF
-	TRBV19	TRBJ1-5	-	TGTGCCAGTAGTATAGAACCCTTTGGGGAAGGCCAGCCCCAGCATTTT	CASSIEPFGEGQPQHF
once	TRBV7-6	TRBJ2-3	-	TGTGCCAGCAGCTTAGGAGTCTCCCTAGGGGATAGCACAGATACGGAGTATTTT	CASSLGVSLGDSTDTEYF
few	TRBV27	TRBJ1-1	-	TGTGCCAGCACCCCTAAGGGACTGCCGGAGACTGAAGCTTTCTTT	CASTPKGLPETEAFF
-	TRBV12-3/TRBV12-4	TRBJ2-5	TRBD1	TGTGCCAGCAGTCAGGGCCGGGACAGGGTCGGGGGTCTAGAGACCCAGTACTTC	CASSQGRDRVGGLETQYF
-	TRBV6-1	TRBJ2-7	TRBD1	TGTGCCAGCAGCCCGACAGGGGGCTTTAGGGAGCAGTACTTC	CASSPTGGFREQYF
-	TRBV6-5	TRBJ2-5	-	TGTGCCAGCAGTTATGGGGGAGAGACCCAGTACTTC	CASSYGGETQYF
-	TRBV6-1	TRBJ2-2	-	TGTGCCAGCAGTCGACGCAATAGGGGCGGGGAGCTGTTTTTT	CASSRRNRGGELFF
-	TRBV2	TRBJ2-7	TRBD1	TGTGCCAGCAGGGGGGACAGGGGGAGGTACGAGCAGTACTTC	CASRGDRGRYEQYF
-	TRBV7-7	TRBJ2-7	TRBD1	TGTGCTAGCAGCCCAGGTGGGACAGGGGACGACGAGCAGTACTTC	CASSPGGTGDDEQYF
medium-sized	TRBV20-1	TRBJ2-5	-	TGCAGTGCTAGAGATCCTACAGGAGCCCCCGAAGAGACCCAGTACTTC	CSARDPTGAPEETQYF
-	TRBV20-1	TRBJ2-2	TRBD2	TGCAGTGCTAGAGACGGACTAGCGGGATACACCGGGGAGCTGTTTTTT	CSARDGLAGYTGELFF
-	TRBV20-1	TRBJ1-1	-	TGCAGCTCAATCCAAACTGAAGCTTTCTTT	CSSIQTEAFF
-	TRBV19	TRBJ1-2	-	TGTGCCAGTAGTATTCCGGGAAACCGCGCTGGCTACACCTTC	CASSIPGNRAGYTF
-	TRBV28	TRBJ1-2	TRBD1	TGTGCCAGCAGACGGACAGGGGGCCAGGGTGGCTACACCTTC	CASRRTGGQGGYTF
-	TRBV15	TRBJ2-1	-	TGTGCCACCAGCAGAGCGGGGAGGGGGGGACCCCTCAATGAGCAGTTCTTC	CATSRAGRGGPLNEQFF
few	TRBV10-3	TRBJ1-5	TRBD1	TGTGCCAGCAAGACAGGGGTGAGCAATCAGCCCCAGCATTTT	CASKTGVSNQPQHF